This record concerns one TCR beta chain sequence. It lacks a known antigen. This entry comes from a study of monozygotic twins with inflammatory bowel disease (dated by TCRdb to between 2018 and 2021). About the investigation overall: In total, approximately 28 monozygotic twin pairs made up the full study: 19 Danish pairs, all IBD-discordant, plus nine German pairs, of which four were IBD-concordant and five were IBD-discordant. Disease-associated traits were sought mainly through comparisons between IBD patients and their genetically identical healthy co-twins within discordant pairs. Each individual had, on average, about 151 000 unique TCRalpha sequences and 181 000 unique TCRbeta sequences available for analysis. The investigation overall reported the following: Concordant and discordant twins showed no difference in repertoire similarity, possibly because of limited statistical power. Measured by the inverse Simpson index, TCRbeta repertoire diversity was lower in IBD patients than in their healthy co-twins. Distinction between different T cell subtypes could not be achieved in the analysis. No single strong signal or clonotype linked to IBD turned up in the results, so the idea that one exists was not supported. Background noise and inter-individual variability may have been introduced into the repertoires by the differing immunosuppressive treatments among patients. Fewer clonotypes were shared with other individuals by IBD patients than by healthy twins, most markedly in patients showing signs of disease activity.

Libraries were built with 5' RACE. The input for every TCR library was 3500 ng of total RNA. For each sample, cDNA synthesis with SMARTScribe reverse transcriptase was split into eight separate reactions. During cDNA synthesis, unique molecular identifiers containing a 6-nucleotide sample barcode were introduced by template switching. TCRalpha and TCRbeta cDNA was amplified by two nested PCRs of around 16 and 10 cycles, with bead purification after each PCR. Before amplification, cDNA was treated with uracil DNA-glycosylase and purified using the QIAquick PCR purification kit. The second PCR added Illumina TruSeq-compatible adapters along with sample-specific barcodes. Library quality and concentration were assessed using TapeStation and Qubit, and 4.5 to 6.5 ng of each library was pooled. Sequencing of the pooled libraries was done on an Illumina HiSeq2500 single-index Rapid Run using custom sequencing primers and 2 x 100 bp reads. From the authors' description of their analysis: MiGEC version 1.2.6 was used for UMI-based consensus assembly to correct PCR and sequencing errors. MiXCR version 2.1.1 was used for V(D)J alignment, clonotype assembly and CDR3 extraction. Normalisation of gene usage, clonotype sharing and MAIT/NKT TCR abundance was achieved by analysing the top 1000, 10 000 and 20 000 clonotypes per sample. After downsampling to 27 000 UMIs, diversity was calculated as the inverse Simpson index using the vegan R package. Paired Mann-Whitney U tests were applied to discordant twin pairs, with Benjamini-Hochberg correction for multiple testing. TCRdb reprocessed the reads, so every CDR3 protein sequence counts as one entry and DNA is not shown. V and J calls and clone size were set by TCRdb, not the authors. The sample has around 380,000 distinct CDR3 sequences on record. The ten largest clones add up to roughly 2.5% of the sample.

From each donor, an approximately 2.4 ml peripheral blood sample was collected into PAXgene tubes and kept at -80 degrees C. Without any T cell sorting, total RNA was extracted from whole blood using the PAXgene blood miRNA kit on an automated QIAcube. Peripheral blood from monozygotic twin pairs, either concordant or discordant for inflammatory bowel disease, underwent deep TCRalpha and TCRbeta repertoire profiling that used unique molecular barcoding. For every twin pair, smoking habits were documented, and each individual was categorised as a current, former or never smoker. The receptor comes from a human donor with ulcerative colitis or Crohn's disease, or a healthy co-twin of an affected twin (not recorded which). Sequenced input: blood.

The CDR3 protein sequence reads: CSARPGGGTGELFF. The sequence joins TRBV20-1 to TRBJ2-2; TCRdb's assignment of TRBD2 cannot be checked, as there is no DNA. From the cysteine through the phenylalanine, the CDR3 covers 14 amino acids. Only the protein sequence is given. The germline V gene (reference sequence) provides CDR1 DFQATT and CDR2 SNEGSKA.